The 32 T cell receptor beta chains given below trace back to one sample, sequenced in a study of cytomegalovirus exposure and HLA in healthy donors. The PCR ran on 60 Vbeta and 13 Jbeta primers. TCRdb keeps only in-frame clones here, not all; method: immunoSEQ multiplex PCR. The sample yields 65,000 to 95,000 clones, 78% seen once. Sequencing was performed on PBMCs. These receptors were obtained from a male donor in good health and CMV-seropositive.

The gene calls are TRBV5-1 and TRBJ1-1; possible D gene TRBD1, 6 bases. The CDR3 runs to 13 residues. Germline V gene sequence: CDR1 SGHRS, CDR2 YFSETQ. Trimming left V 5 bases short and J 11 bases short, with 19 bases between. CDR3 residues: CASREGQRPGAFF. DNA for the CDR3: TGCGCCAGCAGGGAAGGACAGCGGCCAGGGGCTTTCTTT.

DNA of the CDR3: TGTGCCAGCAGAGGGACTAGCGGACGCAATGAGCAGTTCTTC. Its translation: CASRGTSGRNEQFF. The V gene is TRBV2, the J gene TRBJ2-1, with 11 bases matching TRBD2. Trimming removed 6 bases from V and 6 bases from J; junction bases left unmatched: 4. This CDR3 has 14 amino acids. Germline CDR1 and CDR2: SNHLY and FYNNEI. The entire variable domain, with the rest obtained from reference TRBV2 and TRBJ2-1, is as follows: EPEVTQTPSHQVTQMGQEVILRCVPISNHLYFYWYRQILGQKVEFLVSFYNNEISEKSEIFDDQFSVERPDGSNFTLKIRSTKLEDSAMYFCASRGTSGRNEQFFGPGTRLTVL.

The chain has TRBV2 and TRBJ1-5; the D is unclear. Germline V CDR1 and CDR2: SNHLY, FYNNEI. The CDR3 has 15 amino acids. Trimming left V 5 bases short and J 7 bases short, with 18 bases between. The CDR3 coding sequence is TGTGCCAGCAGTCCTATAATCCTCCTCCAACAGCCCCAGCATTTT. Its protein is CASSPIILLQQPQHF.

This clone has just a few counts. The chain couples TRBV27 to TRBJ2-7; 7 bases are a match to TRBD2. Germline loops: CDR1 MNHEY, CDR2 SMNVEV (reference sequence). The CDR3 extends over 14 amino acids. Trimming at V came to 3 bases and at J to 5 bases, leaving 7 bases not matched to a gene. CDR3 in DNA: TGTGCCAGCAGTTTTAGAGGGAGGGCCGACGAGCAGTACTTC. Its translation is CASSFRGRADEQYF.

The chain couples TRBV27 to TRBJ2-7, with 10 bases identical to TRBD2. Trimming removed 5 bases from V and 3 bases from J; junction bases left unmatched: 4. This CDR3 spans 14 amino acids. In germline, CDR1 is MNHEY, CDR2 SMNVEV (reference sequence). CDR3 sequence reads: CASSAGLAIYEQYF. The DNA for the CDR3 is TGTGCCAGCAGTGCGGGACTAGCGATCTACGAGCAGTACTTC.

The CDR3 coding sequence is TGCGCCAGCAGCCAACGCCACGTACCGGGAGGGCCCAGACTAGGGGAGCTGTTTTTT. Amino acid sequence: CASSQRHVPGGPRLGELFF. This sequence joins TRBV4-1 and TRBJ2-2, with TRBD2 identical over 8 bases. Germline values: CDR1 MGHRA, CDR2 YSYEKL. This CDR3 is built from 19 residues. The V segment lost 2 bases and the J segment 8 bases; nucleotides outside the gene matches: 19.

For this clone: The junction shows a germline mismatch at one end, possibly a read error. The V call is TRBV10-3, the J call TRBJ2-5, with 8 positions matching TRBD2. The CDR3 contains 14 residues. Per the germline V gene, CDR1 is ENHRY and CDR2 is SYGVKD. The CDR3 here is CAISERGGQGTQYF. The CDR3 DNA reads TGTGCCATCAGTGAGCGGGGGGGGCAAGGGACCCAGTACTTC.

The rearrangement joins TRBV25-1 to TRBJ1-1; perhaps TRBD1 as D (5 bases). Trimming cost V 8 bases and J 4 bases, with 17 bases left between them. Per the germline V gene, CDR1 is MGHDK and CDR2 is SYGVNS. CDR3 length: 14 residues. The CDR3 nucleotides read TGTGCCAGCTGCCAAGGTGGGGGGGGCACTGAAGCTTTCTTT. This gives the protein CASCQGGGGTEAFF.

This rearrangement joins TRBV7-8 to TRBJ2-3, with TRBD1 matching 9 bases. The CDR3 is 16 residues long. Trimming at V came to 4 bases and at J to 5 bases, leaving 10 bases not matched to a gene. Germline CDR1 reads SGHVS; CDR2 reads FQNEAQ. CDR3 residues: CASSSRKYRGRDTQYF. The CDR3 DNA reads as TGTGCCAGCAGCTCGAGAAAATACAGGGGGCGAGATACGCAGTATTTT.

The chain combines TRBV4-3 with TRBJ2-6, with TRBD1 matching over 8 bases. Germline assignment: CDR1 LGHNA and CDR2 YSLEER. The CDR3 length is 18 residues. V was pared by 4 bases and J by 0 bases, with 8 bases of the junction left unmatched. CDR3 in DNA: TGCGCCAGCAGCCGGGGGGACAGGCTACTCTCTGGGGCCAACGTCCTGACTTTC. As protein: CASSRGDRLLSGANVLTF.

This clone has more than one count but fewer than ten. Here the CDR3 DNA reads TGTGCCATCAGTGAGGGACTAGCGGGGGACGAGCAGTACTTC. It specifies CAISEGLAGDEQYF. The V gene is TRBV10-3, the J gene TRBJ2-7; 13 positions agree with TRBD2. The V segment lost 2 bases and the J segment 5 bases; nucleotides outside the gene matches: 0. Germline lookup yields CDR1 ENHRY and CDR2 SYGVKD. The CDR3 is 14 amino acids.

The chain links TRBV15 to TRBJ2-5, with D perhaps TRBD1 (6 bases). The CDR3 length is 14 residues. Trimming stripped 4 bases from V and 1 base from J, with 10 bases between. Germline-derived CDR1 and CDR2 are LNHNV and YYDKDF (reference sequence). The DNA of the CDR3 is TGTGCCACCAGCACCCGGACAGCCCAAGAGACCCAGTACTTC. Its translation: CATSTRTAQETQYF.

V is TRBV7-3 and J is TRBJ2-1, with TRBD2 matching 10 bases. CDR1 and CDR2 (germline): SGHTA, FQGTGA. The CDR3 has 14 residues. V lost 2 bases to trimming and J lost 8 bases; unmatched junction nucleotides: 3. The CDR3 nucleotides are TGTGCCAGCAGCTTAGGTAGCGGGAGGTATGAGCAGTTCTTC. This encodes CASSLGSGRYEQFF.

The chain couples TRBV7-9 to TRBJ2-3; 7 nucleotides align to TRBD1. V gave up 5 bases and J gave up 2 bases; unmatched junction bases: 13. The CDR3 is 17 residues long. Germline values: CDR1 SEHNR, CDR2 FQNEAQ (reference sequence). Written as DNA, the CDR3 is TGTGCCAGCAGCGGCATGGTTGAGGGGGCCAACACAGATACGCAGTATTTT. It translates to CASSGMVEGANTDTQYF.

The V gene is TRBV18, the J gene TRBJ2-2, with D perhaps TRBD1 (6 bases). Germline V gene lookup returns CDR1 KGHSH and CDR2 LQKENI. The CDR3 is 14 amino acids. V was pared by 1 base and J by 3 bases, with 6 bases between. DNA of the CDR3: TGTGCCAGCTCACCACGACAGGACACCGGGGAGCTGTTTTTT. This gives the protein CASSPRQDTGELFF.

The chain uses TRBV28 and TRBJ2-5, with TRBD1 identical over 7 bases. The J segment lost 1 base and the V segment lost 4 bases, leaving 6 bases of the junction unmatched. Germline lookup yields CDR1 MDHEN and CDR2 SYDVKM. CDR3 length equals 15 residues. The CDR3 nucleotides are TGTGCCAGCAGTTCATACAGGGGACCCCAAGAGACCCAGTACTTC. Protein sequence: CASSSYRGPQETQYF.

This clone has just a few counts. The chain recombines TRBV5-6 with TRBJ1-5; 10 bases align to TRBD1. This CDR3 region has 14 residues. Unmatched junction bases numbered 7, after V lost 4 bases and J lost 9 bases. Germline V gene sequence: CDR1 SGHDT, CDR2 YYEEEE. CDR3 in DNA: TGTGCCAGCAGCCCGGGGACAGGGGTTGGGCCCCAGCATTTT. Encoded protein: CASSPGTGVGPQHF.

This clone was counted between two and nine times. The rearrangement links TRBV28 to TRBJ1-1; maybe TRBD1 (6 bases). Germline lookup yields CDR1 MDHEN and CDR2 SYDVKM. Trimming left V 7 bases short and J 3 bases short, with 30 bases between. The length of the CDR3 is 19 residues. The CDR3 nucleotides are TGTGCCAGCACTTTTAGGGGAACAGGGCGAACCCGAGGGGACACTGAAGCTTTCTTT. Protein product: CASTFRGTGRTRGDTEAFF.

This clone was found a few times. The CDR3 is CASSQERNTEAFF. The CDR3 DNA reads as TGTGCCAGCAGCCAAGAGAGGAACACTGAAGCTTTCTTT. The chain links TRBV4-2 to TRBJ1-1; the D is unclear. V was pared by 0 bases and J by 1 base, with 3 bases between. Germline values: CDR1 LGHNA, CDR2 YNFKEQ. The CDR3 covers 13 residues.

This sequence joins TRBV4-1 and TRBJ2-3; the match to TRBD2 covers 8 bases. J lost 1 base, V lost 0 bases, and 3 bases had no gene match. Germline loops: CDR1 MGHRA, CDR2 YSYEKL. The CDR3 extends over 16 amino acids. The DNA for the CDR3 is TGCGCCAGCAGCCAAGATTCGACTAGCGGCACAGATACGCAGTATTTT. Residues: CASSQDSTSGTDTQYF.

The chain recombines TRBV4-2 with TRBJ1-3, with TRBD1 identical over 7 bases. The CDR3 has 15 amino acids. After removal of 0 bases from V and 4 bases from J, the junction contained 3 bases not matched to a gene. In germline, CDR1 is LGHNA, CDR2 YNFKEQ. The CDR3: CASSQEHRGGNTIYF. Here the CDR3 DNA reads TGTGCCAGCAGCCAAGAGCACAGGGGAGGAAACACCATATATTTT.

V gene TRBV19 combines with J gene TRBJ1-2; the D gene is possibly TRBD1 (6 bases). Germline assignment: CDR1 LNHDA and CDR2 SQIVND (reference sequence). The CDR3 runs 14 residues. With 3 bases removed from V and 5 bases from J, the gap between germline ends came to 13 bases. This chain's CDR3 is CASSISGQGYGYTF. In nucleotides, the CDR3 is TGTGCCAGTAGTATTTCGGGGCAGGGGTATGGCTACACCTTC.

This chain connects TRBV30 to TRBJ1-5, with D possibly TRBD1 on 5 matching bases. Germline CDR1 is GTSNPN and CDR2 is SVGIG (reference sequence). Trimming left V 4 bases short and J 2 bases short, with 12 bases between. The CDR3 length is 14 residues. Written as DNA, the CDR3 is TGTGCCTGGACCCTACGGGGGGGCAATCAGCCCCAGCATTTT. Translated, it gives CAWTLRGGNQPQHF.

The chain carries TRBV5-6 and TRBJ2-1; 7 nucleotides line up with TRBD1. Losses at the gene ends were 4 bases for V and 0 bases for J; bases not matched to a gene: 7. The CDR3 is 16 amino acids. Germline CDR1 SGHDT, CDR2 YYEEEE. CDR3 in amino acids: CASSIAGTASYNEQFF. CDR3 coding DNA: TGTGCCAGCAGCATTGCCGGGACAGCCTCCTACAATGAGCAGTTCTTC.

This chain links TRBV5-4 with TRBJ2-3; 9 nucleotides align to TRBD1. Germline V gene data show CDR1 as SGHNT and CDR2 as YYREEE (reference sequence). This CDR3 has 16 amino acids. The J segment lost 5 bases and the V segment lost 4 bases, leaving 11 bases of the junction unmatched. In DNA, the CDR3 is TGTGCCAGCAGCGCCGGACAGGGGTTGAGATTAGATACGCAGTATTTT. This translates into CASSAGQGLRLDTQYF.

This chain joins TRBV19 and TRBJ2-1, with TRBD2 as a possible D gene (6 bases). The germline V and J ends were trimmed by 7 bases and 8 bases, with 15 bases remaining between them. The CDR3 spans 13 residues. Germline assignment: CDR1 LNHDA and CDR2 SQIVND (reference sequence). The DNA of the CDR3 is TGTGCCAGTATTGAACCGGGAGCCGATGAGCAGTTCTTC. This sequence encodes CASIEPGADEQFF.

A few counts support this clone. This chain connects TRBV29-1 to TRBJ2-7, with D possibly matching TRBD2 (5 bases). This CDR3 has 12 residues. V was shortened by 6 bases and J by 2 bases, with 11 bases between the two germline ends. CDR1 is SQVTM, CDR2 ANQGSEA, per germline. The CDR3 is CSVLRGTYEQYF. Written as DNA, the CDR3 is TGCAGCGTCCTCCGGGGTACCTACGAGCAGTACTTC.

Only one count was recorded for this clone. The chain uses TRBV5-4 and TRBJ1-1; D may be TRBD1 (5 bases). The germline V and J ends were trimmed by 0 bases and 5 bases, with 14 bases remaining between them. The CDR3 spans 15 residues. The germline V gene encodes CDR1 SGHNT and CDR2 YYREEE (reference sequence). This chain's CDR3 is CASSLAWGGSTEAFF. The CDR3 DNA is TGTGCCAGCAGCTTGGCCTGGGGGGGGTCGACTGAAGCTTTCTTT.

This clone was found once. The chain uses TRBV27 and TRBJ2-7; 13 bases agree with TRBD2. CDR1 is MNHEY, CDR2 SMNVEV, per germline (reference sequence). V lost 6 bases and J lost 7; bases outside the gene matches: 15. The CDR3 is 17 residues long. In DNA form, the CDR3 reads TGTGCCAGCAGCCTCCTTCCGACTAGCGGGAGGTCAAAGGAGCAGTACTTC. It codes for CASSLLPTSGRSKEQYF.

V gene TRBV19 combines with J gene TRBJ2-2, with a possible D match to TRBD2 (6 bases). CDR1 is LNHDA and CDR2 is SQIVND in the germline V gene (reference sequence). The CDR3 is made up of 15 amino acids. V lost 3 bases and J 3 bases, leaving 11 bases between the germline ends. CDR3 in amino acids: CASSMGVADTGELFF. The CDR3 DNA sequence: TGTGCCAGTAGTATGGGGGTAGCGGACACCGGGGAGCTGTTTTTT. The variable domain in full, completed from reference TRBV19 and TRBJ2-2, reads DGGITQSPKYLFRKEGQNVTLSCEQNLNHDAMYWYRQDPGQGLRLIYYSQIVNDFQKGDIAEGYSVSREKKESFPLTVTSAQKNPTAFYLCASSMGVADTGELFFGEGSRLTVL.

A few counts support this clone. This chain links TRBV6-5 with TRBJ2-7; 9 bases map to TRBD1. Germline lookup yields CDR1 MNHEY and CDR2 SVGAGI. This CDR3 is built from 15 residues. The trim removed 0 bases at V and 3 bases at J, leaving 3 bases unmatched. The CDR3 protein is CASSYSGQGSYEQYF. DNA for the CDR3: TGTGCCAGCAGTTACTCGGGACAGGGAAGCTACGAGCAGTACTTC.

The chain links TRBV7-8 to TRBJ2-7; 7 bases are shared with TRBD1. Germline V gene lookup returns CDR1 SGHVS and CDR2 FQNEAQ. The CDR3 runs to 17 residues. The J segment lost 2 bases and the V segment lost 3 bases, leaving 13 bases of the junction unmatched. The chain's CDR3 is CASSFDRGQNYAYEQYF. The CDR3 coding sequence is TGTGCCAGCAGCTTCGACCGGGGACAGAACTACGCCTACGAGCAGTACTTC.